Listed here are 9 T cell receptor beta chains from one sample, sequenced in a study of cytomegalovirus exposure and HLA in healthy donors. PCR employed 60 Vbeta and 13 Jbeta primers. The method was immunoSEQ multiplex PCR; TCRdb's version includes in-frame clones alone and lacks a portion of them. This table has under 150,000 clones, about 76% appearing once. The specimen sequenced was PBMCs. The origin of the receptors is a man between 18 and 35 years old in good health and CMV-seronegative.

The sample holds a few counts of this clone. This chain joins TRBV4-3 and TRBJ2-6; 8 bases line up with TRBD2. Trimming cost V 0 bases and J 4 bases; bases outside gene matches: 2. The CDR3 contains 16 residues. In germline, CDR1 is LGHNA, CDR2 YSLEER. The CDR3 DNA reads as TGCGCCAGCAGCCAAGATAGCGGGACAGGGGCCAACGTCCTGACTTTC. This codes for CASSQDSGTGANVLTF.

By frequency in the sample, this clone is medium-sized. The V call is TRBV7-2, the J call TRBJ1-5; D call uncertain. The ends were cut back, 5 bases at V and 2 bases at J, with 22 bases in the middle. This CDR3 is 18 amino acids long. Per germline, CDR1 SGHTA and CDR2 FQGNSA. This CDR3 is CASSPHFRPGMGNQPQHF. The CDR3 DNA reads TGTGCCAGCAGCCCACATTTTCGGCCCGGGATGGGCAATCAGCCCCAGCATTTT. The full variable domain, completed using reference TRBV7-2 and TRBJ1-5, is GAGVSQSPSNKVTEKGKDVELRCDPISGHTALYWYRQSLGQGLEFLIYFQGNSAPDKSGLPSDRFSAERTGGSVSTLTIQRTQQEDSAVYLCASSPHFRPGMGNQPQHFGDGTRLSIL.

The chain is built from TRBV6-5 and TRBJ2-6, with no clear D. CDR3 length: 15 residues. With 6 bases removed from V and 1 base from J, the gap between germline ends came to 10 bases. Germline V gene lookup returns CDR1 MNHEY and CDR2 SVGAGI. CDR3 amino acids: CASRTSLSGANVLTF. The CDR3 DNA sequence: TGTGCCAGCAGGACTTCATTGTCTGGGGCCAACGTCCTGACTTTC.

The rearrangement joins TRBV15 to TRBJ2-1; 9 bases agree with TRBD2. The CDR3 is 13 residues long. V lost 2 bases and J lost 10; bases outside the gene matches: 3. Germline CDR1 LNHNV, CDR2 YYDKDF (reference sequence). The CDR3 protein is CATSRPGLAEQFF. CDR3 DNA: TGTGCCACCAGCAGACCCGGACTAGCGGAGCAGTTCTTC.

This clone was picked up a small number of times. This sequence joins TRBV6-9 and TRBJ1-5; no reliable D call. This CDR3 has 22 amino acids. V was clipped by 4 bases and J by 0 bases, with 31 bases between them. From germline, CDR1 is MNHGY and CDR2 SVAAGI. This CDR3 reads CASSFASHYVVRLINSNQPQHF. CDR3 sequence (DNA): TGTGCCAGCAGTTTCGCGTCGCATTACGTCGTCAGACTTATTAATAGCAATCAGCCCCAGCATTTT.

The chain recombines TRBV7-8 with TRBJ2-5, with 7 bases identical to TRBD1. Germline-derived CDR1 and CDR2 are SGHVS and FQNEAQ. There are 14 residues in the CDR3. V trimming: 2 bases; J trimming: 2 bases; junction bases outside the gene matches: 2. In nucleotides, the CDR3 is TGTGCCAGCAGCTTACAGGGGGTACAAGAGACCCAGTACTTC. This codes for CASSLQGVQETQYF.

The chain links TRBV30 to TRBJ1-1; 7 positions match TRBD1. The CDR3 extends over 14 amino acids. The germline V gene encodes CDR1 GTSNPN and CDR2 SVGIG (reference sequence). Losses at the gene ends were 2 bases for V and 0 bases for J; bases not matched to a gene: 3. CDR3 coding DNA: TGTGCCTGGAGTAAGGGACAGTTGAACACTGAAGCTTTCTTT. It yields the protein CAWSKGQLNTEAFF. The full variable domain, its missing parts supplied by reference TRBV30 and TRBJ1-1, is SQTIHQWPATLVQPVGSPLSLECTVEGTSNPNLYWYRQAAGRGLQLLFYSVGIGQISSEVPQNLSASRPQDRQFILSSKKLLLSDSGFYLCAWSKGQLNTEAFFGQGTRLTVV.

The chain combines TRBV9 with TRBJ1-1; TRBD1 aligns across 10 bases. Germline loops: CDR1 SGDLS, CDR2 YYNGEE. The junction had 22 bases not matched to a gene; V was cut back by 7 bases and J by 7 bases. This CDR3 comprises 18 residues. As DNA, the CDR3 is TGTGCCAGCGGGGTCCGGGGACAGGGGCCTTACCGTGCGAATGAAGCTTTCTTT. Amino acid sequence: CASGVRGQGPYRANEAFF.

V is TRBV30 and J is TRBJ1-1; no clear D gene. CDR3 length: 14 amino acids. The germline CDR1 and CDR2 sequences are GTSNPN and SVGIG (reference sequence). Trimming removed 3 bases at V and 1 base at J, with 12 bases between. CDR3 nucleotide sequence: TGTGCCTGGAGAGTTGGCACAGCGAACACTGAAGCTTTCTTT. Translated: CAWRVGTANTEAFF.